This T cell receptor beta chain was retrieved from a study of cytomegalovirus exposure and HLA in healthy donors. General study results and limits: Later analysis identified a missense DCLRE1C variant that was linked to TCR beta V- and J-gene trimming. One cluster of highly shared sequence variants probably arose as a sequencing artifact. Presence/absence analyses treated sequencing depth as roughly uniform across donors.

With regard to this clone: Its target is unknown.

This CDR3 contains 15 residues. The germline V gene encodes CDR1 SGHRS and CDR2 YFSETQ. V lost 2 bases, J lost 3 bases, and 5 bases stayed unmatched. The PCR ran on 60 Vbeta and 13 Jbeta primers. Clones were read by immunoSEQ multiplex PCR, and TCRdb kept only the in-frame ones, dropping some. The sample comprises some 190,000 clones, 65% to 85% of which are singletons, and more than 1.5% rests with the top ten. Material for sequencing was PBMCs. The source of this sequence is a man younger than 35 in good health and CMV-seronegative. The genes are TRBV5-1 and TRBJ2-1; 7 bases map to TRBD1. This chain's CDR3 is CASSLTTGIYNEQFF. DNA for the CDR3: TGCGCCAGCAGCTTAACGACAGGGATCTACAATGAGCAGTTCTTC.